This passage covers 28 T cell receptor beta chains from one sample sequenced in a study of vaccination effects on CD4 cells after COVID-19. Following 10 days of culture, CD4+ T cells were isolated. Participants received two doses of either the BNT162b2 or mRNA-1273 vaccine. Produced via immunoSEQ multiplex PCR; TCRdb's table is partial and in-frame only. Of 50,000 to 70,000 clones listed, 70% to 85% were seen once; the top ten hold 2% to 3%. For these TCRs, the target antigens are not known. This specimen consisted of CD4+ T cells from PBMCs cultured without peptide, obtained after COVID-19 vaccination. The source is a human donor who received a COVID-19 vaccine.

The chain is built from TRBV5-1 and TRBJ2-5; the match to TRBD1 covers 7 bases. CDR1 and CDR2 from the germline V gene are SGHRS and YFSETQ. The V and J ends lost 4 bases and 4 bases, in that order; junction bases with no gene match: 7. This CDR3 has 14 residues. The CDR3 protein is CASSPGTEGETQYF. The CDR3, as DNA: TGCGCCAGCAGCCCGGGGACAGAAGGAGAGACCCAGTACTTC.

V gene TRBV5-1 combines with J gene TRBJ1-4; D perhaps matches TRBD1 (6 bases). Trimming left V 0 bases short and J 10 bases short, with 13 bases between. The length of the CDR3 is 14 residues. The germline V gene has CDR1 SGHRS and CDR2 YFSETQ. The CDR3 is CASSLGDIGGKLFF. DNA of the CDR3: TGCGCCAGCAGCTTGGGGGACATCGGCGGAAAACTGTTTTTT. Drawing the rest from reference TRBV5-1 and TRBJ1-4, the complete variable domain is KAGVTQTPRYLIKTRGQQVTLSCSPISGHRSVSWYQQTPGQGLQFLFEYFSETQRNKGNFPGRFSGRQFSNSRSEMNVSTLELGDSALYLCASSLGDIGGKLFFGSGTQLSVL.

V and J are TRBV14 and TRBJ2-3; D is perhaps TRBD1 (6 bases). V gave up 2 bases and J gave up 4 bases, with 13 bases separating them. Germline CDR1 is SGHDN and CDR2 is FVKESK. This CDR3 is built from 15 residues. The CDR3 spells CASSQQGRRPDTQYF. In DNA form, the CDR3 reads TGTGCCAGCAGCCAACAGGGGCGACGGCCAGATACGCAGTATTTT.

This clone was counted only a few times. This chain links TRBV28 with TRBJ1-2; D remains unclear. V was shortened by 5 bases and J by 2 bases, with 15 bases between the two germline ends. CDR3 length: 15 amino acids. The germline gives CDR1 MDHEN, CDR2 SYDVKM. The CDR3 DNA reads TGTGCCAGCAGTCCGACCCGGGGAGGCAACTATGGCTACACCTTC. Translating it yields CASSPTRGGNYGYTF.

In its sample, this clone was seen a few times. V is TRBV7-2 and J is TRBJ2-2; D may be TRBD1 (5 bases). V lost 0 bases to trimming and J lost 6 bases, with 11 bases between them. Germline values: CDR1 SGHTA, CDR2 FQGNSA. The CDR3 runs to 15 residues. The DNA of the CDR3 is TGTGCCAGCAGCTTAGCTGGGGCGGAATCCGGGGAGCTGTTTTTT. Its protein product is CASSLAGAESGELFF.

V and J are TRBV7-8 and TRBJ2-7, with 12 bases aligning to TRBD1. Unmatched junction bases numbered 7, after V lost 1 base and J lost 12 bases. The CDR3 contains 14 residues. Germline CDR1 and CDR2: SGHVS and FQNEAQ. The CDR3 DNA reads as TGTGCCAGCAGCTTAGGGCCGGGACAGGGGGCGATGTACGTC. This gives the protein CASSLGPGQGAMYV.

The V gene is TRBV5-1, the J gene TRBJ2-1; TRBD1 is a possible D gene (6 bases). Germline loops: CDR1 SGHRS, CDR2 YFSETQ. The CDR3 is 16 amino acids. The germline V and J ends were trimmed by 0 bases and 6 bases, with 16 bases remaining between them. CDR3 nucleotides: TGCGCCAGCAGCTTGGGGACCCAGGGGCTCTTCAATGAGCAGTTCTTC. Translated: CASSLGTQGLFNEQFF.

This clone occurred a few times. This chain connects TRBV5-1 to TRBJ2-5; 9 bases line up with TRBD2. Germline V gives CDR1 SGHRS, CDR2 YFSETQ. This CDR3 comprises 15 residues. Trimming at V came to 1 base and at J to 2 bases, leaving 3 bases not matched to a gene. CDR3 coding DNA: TGCGCCAGCAGCTTGCTAGCGGGGAGTCAAGAGACCCAGTACTTC. It translates to CASSLLAGSQETQYF.

A few counts support this clone. The chain links TRBV15 to TRBJ1-4; the match to TRBD1 covers 7 bases. This CDR3 is 15 amino acids long. The ends lost 1 base at V and 10 bases at J; junction bases unmatched: 9. Germline values: CDR1 LNHNV, CDR2 YYDKDF (reference sequence). The CDR3 loop reads CATSRGGDSAGKLFF. CDR3 DNA sequence: TGTGCCACCAGCAGAGGGGGGGACAGCGCGGGAAAACTGTTTTTT.

This chain links TRBV7-8 with TRBJ1-5, with unresolved D. The CDR3 extends over 15 amino acids. With 1 base removed from V and 6 bases from J, the gap between germline ends came to 13 bases. Germline-derived CDR1 and CDR2 are SGHVS and FQNEAQ. CDR3 DNA: TGTGCCAGCAGCTTAGGACCTAGGCCCCTTCAGCCCCAGCATTTT. As protein: CASSLGPRPLQPQHF. The full variable domain, rest sourced from reference TRBV7-8 and TRBJ1-5, is GAGVSQSPRYKVAKRGQDVALRCDPISGHVSLFWYQQALGQGPEFLTYFQNEAQLDKSGLPSDRFFAERPEGSVSTLKIQRTQQEDSAVYLCASSLGPRPLQPQHFGDGTRLSIL.

This chain connects TRBV30 to TRBJ2-3; the D gene is possibly TRBD1 (6 bases). From germline, CDR1 is GTSNPN and CDR2 SVGIG (reference sequence). The CDR3 runs to 15 residues. V gave up 0 bases and J gave up 4 bases, with 14 bases separating them. The CDR3 loop reads CAWSVGAGVPDTQYF. The DNA of the CDR3 is TGTGCCTGGAGTGTAGGCGCAGGGGTGCCAGATACGCAGTATTTT.

V usage is TRBV4-3 and J usage is TRBJ1-5, with 8 bases fitting TRBD1. Trimming at V came to 0 bases and at J to 6 bases, leaving 4 bases not matched to a gene. Germline V gene data show CDR1 as LGHNA and CDR2 as YSLEER. The CDR3 extends over 15 amino acids. CDR3 loop: CASSQEGTGRQPQHF. As DNA, the CDR3 is TGCGCCAGCAGCCAAGAAGGGACAGGTCGTCAGCCCCAGCATTTT.

The chain is built from TRBV30 and TRBJ2-7, with a weak D call TRBD1 (5 bases). With 4 bases removed from V and 3 bases from J, the gap between germline ends came to 16 bases. The CDR3 length is 14 residues. Germline assignment: CDR1 GTSNPN and CDR2 SVGIG (reference sequence). CDR3 in DNA: TGTGCCTGGAATCACCCCGACAGAAACTACGAGCAGTACGTC. It translates to CAWNHPDRNYEQYV.

In its sample, this clone was seen a few times. The V and J genes are TRBV18 and TRBJ2-4, with D uncertain. CDR1 KGHSH and CDR2 LQKENI come from the germline V gene. The CDR3 spans 14 residues. The V end was cut by 3 bases, the J end by 0 bases, with 6 bases between. CDR3 nucleotide sequence: TGTGCCAGCTCACCCAATTTAGCCAAAAACATTCAGTACTTC. It codes for CASSPNLAKNIQYF.

This clone was detected only once. This chain joins TRBV12-3 or TRBV12-4 and TRBJ1-1; possible D gene TRBD1, 6 bases. V lost 5 bases and J 7 bases, leaving 14 bases between the germline ends. This CDR3 is built from 13 residues. Here the CDR3 DNA reads TGTGCCAGCAGTGACCAGGGGATCAATGAAGCTTTCTTT. This translates into CASSDQGINEAFF.

The sample holds a few counts of this clone. The V gene is TRBV6-2 or TRBV6-3, the J gene TRBJ1-5, with TRBD1 matching over 10 bases. The CDR3 runs to 18 residues. V was pared by 4 bases and J by 5 bases, with 14 bases of the junction left unmatched. The germline V gene has CDR1 MNHEY and CDR2 SVGEGT. The CDR3 region is CASSSVPGQGSRHQPQHF. CDR3 sequence (DNA): TGTGCCAGCAGTTCCGTCCCGGGACAGGGGTCGAGGCATCAGCCCCAGCATTTT.

The chain recombines TRBV7-3 with TRBJ2-1; 9 nucleotides align to TRBD2. The CDR3 is 16 amino acids. The ends lost 4 bases at V and 4 bases at J; junction bases unmatched: 8. The germline gives CDR1 SGHTA, CDR2 FQGTGA. The CDR3 DNA is TGTGCCAGCAGCTCGCATGTGCTAGCGGGGTACAATGAGCAGTTCTTC. It codes for CASSSHVLAGYNEQFF. Full variable domain (missing parts from reference TRBV7-3 and TRBJ2-1): GAGVSQTPSNKVTEKGKYVELRCDPISGHTALYWYRQSLGQGPEFLIYFQGTGAADDSGLPNDRFFAVRPEGSVSTLKIQRTERGDSAVYLCASSSHVLAGYNEQFFGPGTRLTVL.

The chain combines TRBV10-2 with TRBJ2-5, with D possibly matching TRBD2 (5 bases). V was pared by 4 bases and J by 8 bases, with 11 bases between. CDR1 WSHSY and CDR2 SAAADI come from the germline V gene. The CDR3 loop spans 12 amino acids. The CDR3 DNA is TGCGCCAGCAGTGTACGTGAGGGAACCCAGTACTTC. Amino acids: CASSVREGTQYF.

The V gene is TRBV5-6, the J gene TRBJ2-7; a weak D match, TRBD2 (6 bases). Germline V gene data show CDR1 as SGHDT and CDR2 as YYEEEE. The CDR3 loop spans 15 amino acids. The V end was cut by 2 bases, the J end by 5 bases, with 17 bases between. The CDR3 DNA sequence: TGTGCCAGCAGCTTCTTAGGGACTCCCAAGGACGAGCAGTACGTC. It codes for CASSFLGTPKDEQYV.

This chain connects TRBV7-9 to TRBJ2-3; 11 bases map to TRBD2. This CDR3 contains 16 residues. The J segment lost 2 bases and the V segment lost 2 bases, leaving 3 bases of the junction unmatched. The V gene's germline CDR1 is SEHNR and CDR2 FQNEAQ (reference sequence). The CDR3 DNA follows: TGTGCCAGCAGCTTATTACTAGCGGGGGTCACAGATACGCAGTATTTT. Translating it yields CASSLLLAGVTDTQYF.

The V and J genes are TRBV9 and TRBJ1-2; the D gene is possibly TRBD1 (5 bases). Germline V gives CDR1 SGDLS, CDR2 YYNGEE. The V end was cut by 2 bases, the J end by 5 bases, with 10 bases between. This CDR3 contains 13 residues. CDR3: CASSVDSKYGYTF. In DNA, the CDR3 is TGTGCCAGCAGCGTCGACAGCAAATATGGCTACACCTTC.

This clone occurred a few times. This sequence joins TRBV5-1 and TRBJ2-2; no definite D call. Germline lookup yields CDR1 SGHRS and CDR2 YFSETQ. This CDR3 is 15 amino acids long. Trimming removed 0 bases from V and 2 bases from J, with 8 bases in between. In DNA, the CDR3 is TGCGCCAGCAGCTTGGTAGGCAGTAACACCGGGGAGCTGTTTTTT. Translation: CASSLVGSNTGELFF. Variable domain in full (rest from reference TRBV5-1 and TRBJ2-2): KAGVTQTPRYLIKTRGQQVTLSCSPISGHRSVSWYQQTPGQGLQFLFEYFSETQRNKGNFPGRFSGRQFSNSRSEMNVSTLELGDSALYLCASSLVGSNTGELFFGEGSRLTVL.

CDR3 nucleotides: TGCGCCAGCAGCTCACAGGGACCGGAGACCCAGTACTTC. Amino acid sequence: CASSSQGPETQYF. The chain recombines TRBV5-1 with TRBJ2-5; TRBD1 is a possible D gene (6 bases). The CDR3 has 13 residues. Trimming took 3 bases from V and 5 from J, leaving 11 bases between them. The germline V gene has CDR1 SGHRS and CDR2 YFSETQ.

The rearrangement joins TRBV7-2 to TRBJ2-3; 8 nucleotides line up with TRBD1. The junction had 6 bases not matched to a gene; V was cut back by 5 bases and J by 8 bases. The CDR3 runs 13 residues. CDR1 and CDR2 (germline): SGHTA, FQGNSA. The CDR3: CASSPDRAPTQYF. The DNA of the CDR3 is TGTGCCAGCAGCCCGGACAGGGCCCCTACGCAGTATTTT.

This chain joins TRBV24-1 and TRBJ2-5; TRBD1 agrees at 9 bases. This CDR3 has 16 amino acids. The germline V gene encodes CDR1 KGHDR and CDR2 SFDVKD. Trimming took 3 bases from V and 5 from J; bases not matched to a gene: 9. CDR3 protein: CATSDAIQGAKETQYF. CDR3 DNA: TGTGCCACCAGTGATGCGATACAGGGGGCGAAGGAGACCCAGTACTTC.

V usage is TRBV5-5 and J usage is TRBJ2-7; D might be TRBD1 (6 bases). CDR1 is SGHKS and CDR2 is YYEKEE in the germline V gene (reference sequence). Trimming took 0 bases from V and 7 from J, leaving 17 bases between them. The CDR3 consists of 15 residues. CDR3 sequence reads: CASSLVGQRMREQYV. CDR3 bases: TGTGCCAGCAGCTTGGTCGGACAGCGGATGAGGGAGCAGTACGTC.

In this sample, this clone turned up once. This rearrangement joins TRBV28 to TRBJ1-5, with a possible D match to TRBD1 (6 bases). V lost 1 base to trimming and J lost 10 bases, with 11 bases between them. Germline values: CDR1 MDHEN, CDR2 SYDVKM. The CDR3 contains 13 residues. DNA of the CDR3: TGTGCCAGCAGTTTATCTTCGGGGGGCCCCCAGCATTTT. The encoded protein is CASSLSSGGPQHF.

This clone was detected only a few times. The chain has TRBV24-1 and TRBJ1-1, with D possibly TRBD1 on 5 matching bases. With 2 bases removed from V and 11 bases from J, the gap between germline ends came to 8 bases. Germline V gene lookup returns CDR1 KGHDR and CDR2 SFDVKD. The CDR3 length is 11 residues. The CDR3 is CATSDSRQAFF. In DNA form, the CDR3 reads TGTGCCACCAGTGATTCTCGACAGGCTTTCTTT.